This TCR beta chain came from a study of cytomegalovirus exposure and HLA in healthy donors. Germline V gives CDR1 LGHNA, CDR2 YNFKEQ. The V and J ends lost 0 bases and 12 bases, in that order; junction bases with no gene match: 8. CDR3 size: 15 residues. Researchers ran the PCR with 60 Vbeta and 13 Jbeta primers. Measured with immunoSEQ multiplex PCR; TCRdb has only the in-frame clones, and not every one. Of about 43,000 clones listed, roughly half are singletons. V is TRBV4-2 and J is TRBJ2-1; 10 bases are a match to TRBD2. The clonotype was recovered from a man aged 60 to 69 in good health and CMV-seronegative. The sequencing input was PBMCs. Written as DNA, the CDR3 is TGTGCCAGCAGCCAAGAACTAGCGGGAAGGGATGGGCAGTTCTTC. Amino acids: CASSQELAGRDGQFF.